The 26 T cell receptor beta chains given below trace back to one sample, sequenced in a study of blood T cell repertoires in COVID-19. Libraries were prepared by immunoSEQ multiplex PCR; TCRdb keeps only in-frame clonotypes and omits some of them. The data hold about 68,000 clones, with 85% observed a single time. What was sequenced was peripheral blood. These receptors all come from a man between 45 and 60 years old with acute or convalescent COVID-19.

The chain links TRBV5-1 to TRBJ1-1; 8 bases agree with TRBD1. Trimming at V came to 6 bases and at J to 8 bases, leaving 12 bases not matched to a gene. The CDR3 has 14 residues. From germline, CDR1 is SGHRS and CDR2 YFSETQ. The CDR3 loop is CASTDTQGASEAFF. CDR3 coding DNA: TGCGCCAGCACCGATACCCAGGGGGCCAGCGAAGCTTTCTTT. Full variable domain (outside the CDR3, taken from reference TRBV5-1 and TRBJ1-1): KAGVTQTPRYLIKTRGQQVTLSCSPISGHRSVSWYQQTPGQGLQFLFEYFSETQRNKGNFPGRFSGRQFSNSRSEMNVSTLELGDSALYLCASTDTQGASEAFFGQGTRLTVV.

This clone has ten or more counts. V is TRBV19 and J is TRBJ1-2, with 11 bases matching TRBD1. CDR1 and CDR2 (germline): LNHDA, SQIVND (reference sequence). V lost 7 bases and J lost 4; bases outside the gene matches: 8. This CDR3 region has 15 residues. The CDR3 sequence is CASTLGQGALYGYTF. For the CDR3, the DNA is TGTGCCAGTACCCTAGGACAGGGGGCACTCTATGGCTACACCTTC.

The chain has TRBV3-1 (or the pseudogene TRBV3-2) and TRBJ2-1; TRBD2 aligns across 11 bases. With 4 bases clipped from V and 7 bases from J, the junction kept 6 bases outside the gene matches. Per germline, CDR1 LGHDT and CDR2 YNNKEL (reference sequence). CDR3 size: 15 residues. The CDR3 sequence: CASSLSSGGGNEQFF. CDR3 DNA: TGTGCCAGCAGCCTAAGTAGCGGGGGGGGTAATGAGCAGTTCTTC.

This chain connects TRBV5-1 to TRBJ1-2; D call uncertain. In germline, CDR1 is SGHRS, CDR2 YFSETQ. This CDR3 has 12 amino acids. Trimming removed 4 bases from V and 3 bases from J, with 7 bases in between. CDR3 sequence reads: CASSQTDYGYTF. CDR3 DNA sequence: TGCGCCAGCAGCCAAACAGACTATGGCTACACCTTC.

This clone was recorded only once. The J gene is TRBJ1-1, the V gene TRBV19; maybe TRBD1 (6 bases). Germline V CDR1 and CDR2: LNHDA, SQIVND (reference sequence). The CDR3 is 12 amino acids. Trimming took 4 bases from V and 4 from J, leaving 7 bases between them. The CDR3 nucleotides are TGTGCCAGTAGTAACAGGGCCACTGAAGCTTTCTTT. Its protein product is CASSNRATEAFF. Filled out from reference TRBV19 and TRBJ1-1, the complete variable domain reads DGGITQSPKYLFRKEGQNVTLSCEQNLNHDAMYWYRQDPGQGLRLIYYSQIVNDFQKGDIAEGYSVSREKKESFPLTVTSAQKNPTAFYLCASSNRATEAFFGQGTRLTVV.

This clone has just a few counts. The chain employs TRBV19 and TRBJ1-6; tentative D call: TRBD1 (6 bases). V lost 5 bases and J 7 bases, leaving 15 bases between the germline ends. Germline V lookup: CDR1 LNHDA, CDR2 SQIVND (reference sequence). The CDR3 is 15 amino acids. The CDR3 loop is CASSQSTGENSPLHF. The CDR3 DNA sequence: TGTGCCAGTAGTCAATCGACAGGAGAAAATTCACCCCTCCACTTT.

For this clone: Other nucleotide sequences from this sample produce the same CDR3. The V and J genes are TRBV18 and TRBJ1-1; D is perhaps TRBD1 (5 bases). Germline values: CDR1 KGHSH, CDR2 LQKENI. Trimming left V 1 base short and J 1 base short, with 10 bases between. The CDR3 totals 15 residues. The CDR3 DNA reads TGTGCCAGCTCACCACGGCAGGACACGAACACTGAAGCTTTCTTT. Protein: CASSPRQDTNTEAFF.

This chain's CDR3 is CAIQGESSYNSPLHF. CDR3 in DNA: TGTGCAATCCAGGGGGAAAGCTCCTATAATTCACCCCTCCACTTT. The rearrangement uses TRBV6-5 and TRBJ1-6; 7 nucleotides match TRBD1. The V gene's germline CDR1 is MNHEY and CDR2 SVGAGI. This CDR3 is 15 amino acids long.

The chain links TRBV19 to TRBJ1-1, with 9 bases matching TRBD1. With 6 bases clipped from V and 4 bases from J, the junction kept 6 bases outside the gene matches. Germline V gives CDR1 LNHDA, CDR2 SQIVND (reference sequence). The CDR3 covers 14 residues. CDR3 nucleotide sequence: TGTGCCAGTAGGCCCGGGACAGGGACCACTGAAGCTTTCTTT. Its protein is CASRPGTGTTEAFF.

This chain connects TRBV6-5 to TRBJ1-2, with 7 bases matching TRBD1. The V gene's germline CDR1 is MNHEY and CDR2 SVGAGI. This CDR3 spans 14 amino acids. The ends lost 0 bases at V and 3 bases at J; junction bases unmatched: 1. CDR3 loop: CASSYSGGDYGYTF. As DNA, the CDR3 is TGTGCCAGCAGTTACTCAGGGGGCGACTATGGCTACACCTTC.

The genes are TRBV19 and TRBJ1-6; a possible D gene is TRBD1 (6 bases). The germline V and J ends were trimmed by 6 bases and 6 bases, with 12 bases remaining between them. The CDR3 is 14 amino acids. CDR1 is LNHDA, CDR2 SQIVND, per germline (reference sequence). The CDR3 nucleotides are TGTGCCAGTAGCCCTCAGGGGATTAATTCACCCCTCCACTTT. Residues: CASSPQGINSPLHF.

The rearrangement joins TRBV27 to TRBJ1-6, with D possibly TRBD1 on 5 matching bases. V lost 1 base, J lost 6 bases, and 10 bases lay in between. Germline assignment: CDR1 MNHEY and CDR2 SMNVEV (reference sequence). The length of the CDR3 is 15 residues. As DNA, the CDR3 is TGTGCCAGCAGTTTATTGGCCAGGGCTAATTCACCCCTCCACTTT. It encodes CASSLLARANSPLHF.

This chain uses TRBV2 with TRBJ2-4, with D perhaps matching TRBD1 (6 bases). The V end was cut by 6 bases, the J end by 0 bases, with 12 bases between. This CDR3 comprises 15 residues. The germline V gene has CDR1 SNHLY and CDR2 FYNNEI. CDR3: CASRQGFLAKNIQYF. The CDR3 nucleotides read TGTGCCAGCAGGCAGGGGTTCCTAGCCAAAAACATTCAGTACTTC. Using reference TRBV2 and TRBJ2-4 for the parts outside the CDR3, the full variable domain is EPEVTQTPSHQVTQMGQEVILRCVPISNHLYFYWYRQILGQKVEFLVSFYNNEISEKSEIFDDQFSVERPDGSNFTLKIRSTKLEDSAMYFCASRQGFLAKNIQYFGAGTRLSVL.

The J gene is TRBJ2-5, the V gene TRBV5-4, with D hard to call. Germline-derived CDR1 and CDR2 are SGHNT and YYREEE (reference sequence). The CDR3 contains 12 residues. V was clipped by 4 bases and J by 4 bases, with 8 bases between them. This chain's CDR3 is CASSRLPETQYF. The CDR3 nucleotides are TGTGCCAGCAGCCGTCTCCCAGAGACCCAGTACTTC.

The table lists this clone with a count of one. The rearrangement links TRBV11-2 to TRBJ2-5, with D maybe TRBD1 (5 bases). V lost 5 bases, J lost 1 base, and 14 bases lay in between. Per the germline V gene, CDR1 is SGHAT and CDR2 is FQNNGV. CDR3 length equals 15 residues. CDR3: CASSTRDRAQETQYF. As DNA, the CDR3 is TGTGCCAGCAGCACCAGGGATAGGGCCCAAGAGACCCAGTACTTC.

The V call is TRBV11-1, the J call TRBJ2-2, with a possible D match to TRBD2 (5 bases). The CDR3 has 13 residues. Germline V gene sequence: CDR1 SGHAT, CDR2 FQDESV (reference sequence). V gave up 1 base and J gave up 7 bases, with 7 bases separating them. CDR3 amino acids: CASSLGGFGELFF. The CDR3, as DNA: TGTGCCAGCAGCTTAGGAGGGTTCGGGGAGCTGTTTTTT.

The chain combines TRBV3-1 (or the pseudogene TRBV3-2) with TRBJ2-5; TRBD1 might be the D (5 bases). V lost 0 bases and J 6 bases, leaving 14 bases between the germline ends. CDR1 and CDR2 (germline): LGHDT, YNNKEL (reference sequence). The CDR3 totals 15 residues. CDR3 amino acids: CASSQDLMWGKTQYF. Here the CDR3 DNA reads TGTGCCAGCAGCCAAGATCTGATGTGGGGCAAGACCCAGTACTTC.

The CDR3 DNA sequence: TGTGCCAGCAGCTCCAGGGAGAACACTGAAGCTTTCTTT. Translated, it gives CASSSRENTEAFF. J is TRBJ1-1 and V is TRBV5-4; D possibly corresponds to TRBD1 (5 bases). CDR1 and CDR2 (germline): SGHNT, YYREEE (reference sequence). This CDR3 has 13 amino acids. V lost 3 bases to trimming and J lost 1 base, with 7 bases between them.

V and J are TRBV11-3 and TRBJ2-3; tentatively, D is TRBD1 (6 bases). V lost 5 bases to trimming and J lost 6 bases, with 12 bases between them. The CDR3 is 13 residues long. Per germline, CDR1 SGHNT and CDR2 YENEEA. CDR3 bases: TGTGCCAGCAGCACCCGGGACACGGATACGCAGTATTTT. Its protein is CASSTRDTDTQYF.

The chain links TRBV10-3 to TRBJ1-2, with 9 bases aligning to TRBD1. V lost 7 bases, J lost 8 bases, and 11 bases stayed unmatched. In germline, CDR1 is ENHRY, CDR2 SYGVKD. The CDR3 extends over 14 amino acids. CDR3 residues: CAINLGQGDRGYTF. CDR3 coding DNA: TGTGCCATCAACCTGGGACAGGGAGATCGGGGCTACACCTTC.

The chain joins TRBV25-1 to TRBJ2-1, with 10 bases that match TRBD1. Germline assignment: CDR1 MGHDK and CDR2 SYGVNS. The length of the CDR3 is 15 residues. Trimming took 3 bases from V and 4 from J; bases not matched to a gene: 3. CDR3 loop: CASSDAGQGYNEQFF. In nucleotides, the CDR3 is TGTGCCAGCAGTGACGCGGGACAGGGGTACAATGAGCAGTTCTTC. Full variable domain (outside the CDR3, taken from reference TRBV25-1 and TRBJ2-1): EADIYQTPRYLVIGTGKKITLECSQTMGHDKMYWYQQDPGMELHLIHYSYGVNSTEKGDLSSESTVSRIRTEHFPLTLESARPSHTSQYLCASSDAGQGYNEQFFGPGTRLTVL.

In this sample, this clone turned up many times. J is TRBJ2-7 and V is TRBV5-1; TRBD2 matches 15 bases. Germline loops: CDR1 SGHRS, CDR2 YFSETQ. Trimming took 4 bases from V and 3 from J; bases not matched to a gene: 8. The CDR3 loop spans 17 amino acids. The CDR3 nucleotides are TGCGCCAGCAGCATAGGGACTAGCGGGGGGACAGGCTACGAGCAGTACTTC. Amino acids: CASSIGTSGGTGYEQYF. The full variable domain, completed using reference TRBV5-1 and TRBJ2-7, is KAGVTQTPRYLIKTRGQQVTLSCSPISGHRSVSWYQQTPGQGLQFLFEYFSETQRNKGNFPGRFSGRQFSNSRSEMNVSTLELGDSALYLCASSIGTSGGTGYEQYFGPGTRLTVT.

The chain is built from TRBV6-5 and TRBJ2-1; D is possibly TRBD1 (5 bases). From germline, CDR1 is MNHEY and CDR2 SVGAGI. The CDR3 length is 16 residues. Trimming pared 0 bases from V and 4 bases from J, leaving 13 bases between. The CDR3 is CASSYSDTESYNEQFF. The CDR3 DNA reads TGTGCCAGCAGTTACTCGGACACTGAAAGTTACAATGAGCAGTTCTTC.

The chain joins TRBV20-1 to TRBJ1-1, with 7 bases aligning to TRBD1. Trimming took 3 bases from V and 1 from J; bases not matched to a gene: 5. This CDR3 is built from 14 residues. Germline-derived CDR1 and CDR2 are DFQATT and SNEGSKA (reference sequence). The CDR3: CSASNRGRNTEAFF. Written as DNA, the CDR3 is TGCAGTGCTAGTAACAGGGGCCGGAACACTGAAGCTTTCTTT.

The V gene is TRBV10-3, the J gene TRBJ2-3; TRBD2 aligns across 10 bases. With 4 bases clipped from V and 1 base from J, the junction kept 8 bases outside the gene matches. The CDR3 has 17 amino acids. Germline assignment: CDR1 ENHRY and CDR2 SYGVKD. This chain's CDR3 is CAISAPGTSVGTDTQYF. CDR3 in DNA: TGTGCCATCAGTGCACCCGGGACTAGCGTAGGCACAGATACGCAGTATTTT.

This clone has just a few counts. The CDR3 DNA follows: TGTGCCAGCAGGTCCACAGGGGGGGGTAATGAGCAGTTCTTC. It yields the protein CASRSTGGGNEQFF. The chain has TRBV28 and TRBJ2-1, with D maybe TRBD1 (8 bases). This CDR3 region has 14 residues. The V end was cut by 6 bases, the J end by 7 bases, with 16 bases between. Looked up from germline, CDR1 is MDHEN and CDR2 is SYDVKM.